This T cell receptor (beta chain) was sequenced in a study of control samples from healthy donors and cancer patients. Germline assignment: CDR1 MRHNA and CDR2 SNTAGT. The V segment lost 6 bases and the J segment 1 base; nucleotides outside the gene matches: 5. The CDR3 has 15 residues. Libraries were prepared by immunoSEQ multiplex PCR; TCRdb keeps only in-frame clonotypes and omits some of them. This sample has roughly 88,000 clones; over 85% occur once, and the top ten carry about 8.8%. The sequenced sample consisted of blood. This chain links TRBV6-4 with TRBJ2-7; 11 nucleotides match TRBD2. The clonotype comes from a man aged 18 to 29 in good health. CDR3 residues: CASSLAGGQSYEQYF. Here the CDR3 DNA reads TGTGCCAGCAGCCTAGCGGGGGGCCAATCCTACGAGCAGTACTTC.